The present entry profiles one TCR beta chain with its context. This clone was seen a few times. Its antigen target is currently unknown. No per-base quality is available; no much larger clone lies one base away. Using the deep immunoSEQ assay, TCR CDR3 regions were amplified from genomic DNA by multiplex PCR. Extracted genomic DNA from each cell subset was distributed evenly across all wells of several immunoSEQ 96-well plates, and each plate was treated as a replicate. For sorted subsets, approximately 190 ng of genomic DNA, equivalent to about 30,000 T cell genomes, went into each replicate PCR. Purified libraries were quantified with a Qubit 3.0 fluorometer, sized on a Bioanalyzer 2100, and re-quantified with the KAPA Library Quantification kit. Each immunoSEQ 96-well plate was sequenced on its own single-read 150-cycle Illumina NextSeq 550 flow cell. The study's own analysis went as follows. Because the immunoSEQ output held only junctional sequences and lacked quality scores, the filtering could not match the filtering applied to full-length reads. To assign V/J genes and CDR3, sequences were annotated using PyIR, a Python wrapper for IgBLAST v1.9, with IMGT germline references. Any read was removed if the V/J assignment was weak (E-value above 1e-6), the CDR3 was missing, or the read contained stop codons, out-of-frame junctions, or ambiguous translated residues. A V3J clonotype was defined by an identical inferred V gene, J gene, and CDR3 amino acid sequence. To compute the percentage overlap between repertoires, the number of shared unique clonotypes was divided by the size of the smaller repertoire. Richness of each repertoire was evaluated using RTK rarefaction, the Chao1 estimator, and Recon v2.1 estimates of unobserved clonotypes. Generation probabilities for all TCRbeta clonotypes obtained by the gDNA method from a handful of donors were computed using OLGA. Imported from immuneACCESS, the table was reduced by TCRdb to in-frame sequences with V and J called. These copies leave out some clones; in studies compared against another copy, an unresolved V gene accounts for under half, and the cause of the remainder is not known. V, J and clone size were drawn from that table, and D and trimming were deduced from the DNA. The sample table shows around 980,000 clones, and about 80% are seen once. More than 0.55% of the sample belongs to the ten largest clones.

Healthy HIV-negative adults with no recently reported acute infections or vaccinations were included as donors. Only Caucasian adults living in Nashville, Tennessee, USA were represented among the donors. CD4+ T cells were enriched by magnetic negative selection; naive cells were then positively selected on CD45RA, and the negative fraction formed the memory subset. Blood was collected by leukapheresis, and PBMCs were isolated by Ficoll-Histopaque density gradient centrifugation and then cryopreserved in liquid nitrogen vapor phase. Analytical flow cytometry was used to check the purity and quantity of every magnetically sorted T cell population. Genomic DNA was isolated from every sorted fraction and measured by UV absorbance on a Nanodrop 2000c. The germline V gene specifies MNHNS as CDR1 and SASEGT as CDR2. The CDR3 sequence holds 17 residues, the cysteine and phenylalanine included. Only the CDR3 portion is preserved as DNA: 51 bases, with reading frame beginning at the first base. The V and J ends are trimmed by 0 bases and 0 bases, leaving 11 bases between them.

This record belongs to a study of shared clonotypes between healthy human individuals (dated by TCRdb to between 2020 and 2021). Regarding the research as a whole: The cohort included three men and a couple of women between 18 and 49 years of age. For each donor, CD4 naive and CD4 memory were each given three plates, CD8 naive was given two plates, and CD8 memory was given one plate. To estimate repertoire size and how much clonotype sharing occurs between individuals, the study deeply sequenced the blood TCR repertoires of five healthy adults. To increase sequencing depth and limit assay-specific biases, different laboratories used diverse techniques to prepare libraries and sequence TCR repertoires. Leukapheresis yielded between about 0.85 and 9 billion PBMCs per donor. The full study reports these points: Sampling was restricted to blood, and TCR repertoires in tissue are likely to differ from TCR repertoires in blood. Clonotypes shared by all four sorted-subset donors showed higher generation probabilities than non-shared clonotypes. The genetic and exposure-history diversity represented was limited by the small number of donors. Incomplete sequencing was indicated by rarefaction of sorted-subset datasets, despite the large sequencing depth. Naive subsets generally had larger estimated clonotype richness than memory subsets. When a handful of donors were compared, the shared fraction of clonotypes was about 5.4% for naive CD4, approximately 3.5% for naive CD8, more than 2% for memory CD4, and around 0.37% for memory CD8. Pairwise subsampling indicated that sequencing depth was expected to affect the degree of clonotype sharing among donors.

This chain is built from TRBV6-1 and TRBJ1-4; the D gene is perhaps TRBD1, on 5 matching bases. Sequenced material: memory CD4+ T cells from PBMCs. The meaning of the sample's cell subset or site label: CD45RA-negative fraction. The sequence derives from a man younger than 30 in good health. Some clones in this sample may be carry-over from other donors' samples. The DNA reads TGTGCCAGCAGTGAAGCGCAGGGTACAGCAACTAATGAAAAACTGTTTTTT. This yields the protein CASSEAQGTATNEKLFF.